These 7 T cell receptor beta chains came from one sample sequenced in a study of beta chain features in type 1 diabetes. cDNA synthesis used the whole RNA isolate, giving expressed TCRB sequences. Libraries were prepared by immunoSEQ multiplex PCR; TCRdb keeps only in-frame clonotypes and omits some of them. This repertoire shows hundreds of thousands of clones, over 9.5% found once; its top ten account for around 0.02%. Material: naive CD4+ T cells from blood. These receptors all come from a man younger than 30 in good health.

This clone was detected only a few times. The rearrangement uses TRBV18 and TRBJ1-5; perhaps TRBD1 as D (6 bases). This CDR3 is built from 15 residues. The V gene lost 3 bases and the J gene lost 5 bases, with 14 bases spanning the gap. Germline V gene data show CDR1 as KGHSH and CDR2 as LQKENI. The CDR3 nucleotides are TGTGCCAGCTCACCTAAGGACAGAACACATCAGCCCCAGCATTTT. Its translation: CASSPKDRTHQPQHF.

This clone was counted ten times or more. This chain links TRBV4-3 with TRBJ2-5; D might be TRBD1 (5 bases). This CDR3 has 14 amino acids. The ends were cut back, 0 bases at V and 5 bases at J, with 10 bases in the middle. CDR1 is LGHNA, CDR2 YSLEER, per germline. DNA of the CDR3: TGCGCCAGCAGCCAAGATTTGGGGCAGGAGACCCAGTACTTC. This gives the protein CASSQDLGQETQYF.

CDR3 residues: CASSFGRAPLVTQYF. DNA for the CDR3: TGTGCCAGCAGCTTCGGGAGGGCTCCGTTGGTGACCCAGTACTTC. The chain couples TRBV7-2 to TRBJ2-5, with TRBD2 matching 8 bases. CDR1 and CDR2 from the germline V gene are SGHTA and FQGNSA. This CDR3 comprises 15 residues. Trimming cost V 3 bases and J 7 bases; bases outside gene matches: 10. Full variable domain (missing parts from reference TRBV7-2 and TRBJ2-5): GAGVSQSPSNKVTEKGKDVELRCDPISGHTALYWYRQSLGQGLEFLIYFQGNSAPDKSGLPSDRFSAERTGGSVSTLTIQRTQQEDSAVYLCASSFGRAPLVTQYFGPGTRLLVL.

The V call is TRBV27, the J call TRBJ2-7; D is undetermined. Germline V lookup: CDR1 MNHEY, CDR2 SMNVEV (reference sequence). The CDR3 is 16 amino acids. Trimming removed 4 bases from V and 3 bases from J, with 19 bases in between. The CDR3 region has the DNA TGTGCCAGCAGTTCCTGGGCCACACCAACCTACTACGAGCAGTACTTC. It yields the protein CASSSWATPTYYEQYF.

The chain is built from TRBV14 and TRBJ2-7; no firm D call. The CDR3 is 14 residues long. V gave up 1 base and J gave up 1 base, with 8 bases separating them. Per germline, CDR1 SGHDN and CDR2 FVKESK. CDR3 sequence: CASSQVSLSYEQYF. The CDR3 DNA sequence: TGTGCCAGCAGCCAAGTAAGCTTATCCTACGAGCAGTACTTC.

The V call is TRBV5-1, the J call TRBJ2-2, with 10 bases identical to TRBD2. V lost 0 bases and J lost 0; bases outside the gene matches: 5. Looked up from germline, CDR1 is SGHRS and CDR2 is YFSETQ. The CDR3 consists of 18 residues. CDR3 coding DNA: TGCGCCAGCAGCTTGGGTGGGACTAGCGCTTCGAACACCGGGGAGCTGTTTTTT. It codes for CASSLGGTSASNTGELFF.

As concerns this clone: Distinct nucleotide sequences in the sample also encode this CDR3. The chain has TRBV18 and TRBJ1-2; D is unresolved. Germline V CDR1 and CDR2: KGHSH, LQKENI. The CDR3 contains 14 residues. V was clipped by 1 base and J by 1 base, with 7 bases between them. The CDR3 reads CASSPRQINYGYTF. The CDR3 DNA is TGTGCCAGCTCACCACGGCAGATTAACTATGGCTACACCTTC.